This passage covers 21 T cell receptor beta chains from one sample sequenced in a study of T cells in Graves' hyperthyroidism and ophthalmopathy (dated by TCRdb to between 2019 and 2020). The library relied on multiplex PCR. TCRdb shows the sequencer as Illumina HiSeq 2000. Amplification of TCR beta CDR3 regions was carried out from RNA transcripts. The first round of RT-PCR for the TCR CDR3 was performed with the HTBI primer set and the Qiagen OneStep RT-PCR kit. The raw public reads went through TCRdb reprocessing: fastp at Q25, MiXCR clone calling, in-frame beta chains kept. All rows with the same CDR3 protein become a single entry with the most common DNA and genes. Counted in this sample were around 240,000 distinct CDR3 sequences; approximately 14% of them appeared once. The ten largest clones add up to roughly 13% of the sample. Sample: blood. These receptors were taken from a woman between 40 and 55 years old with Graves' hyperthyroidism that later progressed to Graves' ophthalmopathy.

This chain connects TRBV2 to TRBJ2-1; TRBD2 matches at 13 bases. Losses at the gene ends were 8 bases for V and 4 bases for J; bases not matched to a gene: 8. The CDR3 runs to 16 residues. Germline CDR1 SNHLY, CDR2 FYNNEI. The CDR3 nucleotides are TGTGCCAGCGGAAGACTAGCGGGAGGATCATACAATGAGCAGTTCTTC. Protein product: CASGRLAGGSYNEQFF.

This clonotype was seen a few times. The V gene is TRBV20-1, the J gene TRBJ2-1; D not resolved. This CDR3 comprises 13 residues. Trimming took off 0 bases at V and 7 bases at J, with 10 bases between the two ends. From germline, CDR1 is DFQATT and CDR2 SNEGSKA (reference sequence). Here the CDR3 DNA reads TGCAGTGCTAGAGATCTGGACGGAAATGAGCAGTTCTTC. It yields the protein CSARDLDGNEQFF.

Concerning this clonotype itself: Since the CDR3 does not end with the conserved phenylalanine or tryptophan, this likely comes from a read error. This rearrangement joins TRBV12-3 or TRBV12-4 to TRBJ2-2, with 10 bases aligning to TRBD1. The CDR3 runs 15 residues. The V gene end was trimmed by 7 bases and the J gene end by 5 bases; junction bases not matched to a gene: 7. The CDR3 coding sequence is TGTGCCAGCATGGGGCGGGACAGGGGAACCGGGGAGCTGTTTGTT. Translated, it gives CASMGRDRGTGELFV.

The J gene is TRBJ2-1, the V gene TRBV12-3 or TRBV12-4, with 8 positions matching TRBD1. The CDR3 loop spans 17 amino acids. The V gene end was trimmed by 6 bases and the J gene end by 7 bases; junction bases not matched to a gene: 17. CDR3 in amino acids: CASRLRTGYPFGNEQFF. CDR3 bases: TGTGCCAGCAGGCTACGGACAGGGTATCCCTTTGGAAATGAGCAGTTCTTC.

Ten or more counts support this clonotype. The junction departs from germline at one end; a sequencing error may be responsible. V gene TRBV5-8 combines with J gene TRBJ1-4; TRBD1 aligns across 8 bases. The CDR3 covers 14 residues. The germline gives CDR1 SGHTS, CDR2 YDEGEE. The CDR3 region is CVSSRTGRDEKLFF. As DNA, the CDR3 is TGTGTCAGCAGCCGGACAGGGAGAGATGAAAAACTGTTTTTT.

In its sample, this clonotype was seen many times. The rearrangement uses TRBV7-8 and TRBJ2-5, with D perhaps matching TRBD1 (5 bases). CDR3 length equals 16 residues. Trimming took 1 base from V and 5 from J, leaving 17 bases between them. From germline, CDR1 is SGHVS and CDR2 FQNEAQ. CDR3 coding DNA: TGTGCCAGCAGCTTAGGCAGGGTCGTAGGGCTGGAGACCCAGTACTTC. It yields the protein CASSLGRVVGLETQYF.

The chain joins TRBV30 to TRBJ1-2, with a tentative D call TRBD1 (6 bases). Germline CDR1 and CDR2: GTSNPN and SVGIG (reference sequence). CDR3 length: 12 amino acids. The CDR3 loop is CALDSRSYGYTF. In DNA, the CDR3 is TGTGCTTTGGACAGCAGGTCCTATGGCTACACCTTC.

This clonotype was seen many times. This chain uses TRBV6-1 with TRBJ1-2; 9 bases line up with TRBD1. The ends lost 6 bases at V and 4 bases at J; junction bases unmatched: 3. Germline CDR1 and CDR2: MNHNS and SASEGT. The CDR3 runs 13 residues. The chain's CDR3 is CASRGQGIYGYTF. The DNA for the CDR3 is TGTGCCAGCAGGGGACAGGGCATCTATGGCTACACCTTC.

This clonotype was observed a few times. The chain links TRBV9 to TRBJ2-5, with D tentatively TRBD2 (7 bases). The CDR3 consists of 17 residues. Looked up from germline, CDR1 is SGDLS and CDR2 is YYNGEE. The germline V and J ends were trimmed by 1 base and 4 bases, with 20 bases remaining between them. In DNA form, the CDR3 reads TGTGCCAGCAGCGTACCTACTGAAGGGGGGGAAGGAGAGACCCAGTACTTC. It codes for CASSVPTEGGEGETQYF.

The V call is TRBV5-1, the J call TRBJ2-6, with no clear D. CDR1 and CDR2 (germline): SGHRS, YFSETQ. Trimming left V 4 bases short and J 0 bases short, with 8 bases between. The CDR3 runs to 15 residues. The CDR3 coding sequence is TGCGCCAGCAGCCCCGGAGCCTCTGGGGCCAACGTCCTGACTTTC. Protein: CASSPGASGANVLTF.

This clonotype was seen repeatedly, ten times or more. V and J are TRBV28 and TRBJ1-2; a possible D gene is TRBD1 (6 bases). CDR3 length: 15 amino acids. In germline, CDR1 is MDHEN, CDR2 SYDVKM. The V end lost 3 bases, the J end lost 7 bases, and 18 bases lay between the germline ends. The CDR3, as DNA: TGTGCCAGCAGTTTGGACAGAGACTTCTTTACTGGCTACACCTTC. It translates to CASSLDRDFFTGYTF.

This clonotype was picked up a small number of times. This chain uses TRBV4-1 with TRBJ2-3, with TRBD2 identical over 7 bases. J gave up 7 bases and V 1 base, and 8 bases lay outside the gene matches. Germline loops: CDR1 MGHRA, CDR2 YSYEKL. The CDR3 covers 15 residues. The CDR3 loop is CASSQVGEGKNTQYF. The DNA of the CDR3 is TGCGCCAGCAGCCAAGTGGGGGAGGGCAAGAATACGCAGTATTTT.

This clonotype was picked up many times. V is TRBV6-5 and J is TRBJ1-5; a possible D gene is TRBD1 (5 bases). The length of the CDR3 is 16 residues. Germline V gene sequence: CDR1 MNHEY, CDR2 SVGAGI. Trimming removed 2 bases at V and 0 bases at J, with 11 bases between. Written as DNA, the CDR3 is TGTGCCAGCAGTTACCGGGACGGCTATAGCAATCAGCCCCAGCATTTT. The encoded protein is CASSYRDGYSNQPQHF.

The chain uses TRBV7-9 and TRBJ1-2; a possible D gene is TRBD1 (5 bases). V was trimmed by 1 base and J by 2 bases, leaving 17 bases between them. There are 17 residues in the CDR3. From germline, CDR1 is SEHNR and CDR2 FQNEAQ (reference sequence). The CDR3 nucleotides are TGTGCCAGCAGCTTAGGGGAGGGACCGCGGCGGAACTATGGCTACACCTTC. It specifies CASSLGEGPRRNYGYTF.

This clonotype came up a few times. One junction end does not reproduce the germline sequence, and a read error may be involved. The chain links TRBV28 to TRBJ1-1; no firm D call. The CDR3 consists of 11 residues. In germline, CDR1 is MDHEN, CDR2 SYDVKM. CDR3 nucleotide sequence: TGTGCCAGCGGTAGGAACGCTGAAGCTTTCTTT. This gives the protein CASGRNAEAFF. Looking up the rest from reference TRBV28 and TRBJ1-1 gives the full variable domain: DVKVTQSSRYLVKRTGEKVFLECVQDMDHENMFWYRQDPGLGLRLIYFSYDVKMKEKGDIPEGYSVSREKKERFSLILESASTNQTSMYLCASGRNAEAFFGQGTRLTVV.

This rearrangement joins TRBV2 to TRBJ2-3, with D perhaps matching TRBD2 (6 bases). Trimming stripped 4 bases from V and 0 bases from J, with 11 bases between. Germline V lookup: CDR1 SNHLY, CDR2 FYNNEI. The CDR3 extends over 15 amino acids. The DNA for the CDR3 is TGTGCCAGCAGTGTATACGGGACTAGCACAGATACGCAGTATTTT. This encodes CASSVYGTSTDTQYF.

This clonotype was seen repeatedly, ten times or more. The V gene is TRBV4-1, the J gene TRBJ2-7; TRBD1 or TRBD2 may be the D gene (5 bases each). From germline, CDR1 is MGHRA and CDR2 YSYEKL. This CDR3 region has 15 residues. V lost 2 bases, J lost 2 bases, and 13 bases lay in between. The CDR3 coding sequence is TGCGCCAGCAGCCAACCGGGACGGGGAACCTACGAGCAGTACTTC. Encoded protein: CASSQPGRGTYEQYF.

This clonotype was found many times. The CDR3 nucleotides read TGTGCCAGCAGTTTGGCCCATCGGGAGCCCCAGCATTTT. Translating gives CASSLAHREPQHF. The chain employs TRBV28 and TRBJ1-5, with D unclear. The CDR3 consists of 13 residues. V lost 3 bases to trimming and J lost 8 bases, with 11 bases between them. Germline V gene lookup returns CDR1 MDHEN and CDR2 SYDVKM.

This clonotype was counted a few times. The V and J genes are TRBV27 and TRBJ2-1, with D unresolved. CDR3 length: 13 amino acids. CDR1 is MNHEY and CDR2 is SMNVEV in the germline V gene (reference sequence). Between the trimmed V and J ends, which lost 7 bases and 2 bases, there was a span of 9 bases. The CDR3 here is CASIPNPYNEQFF. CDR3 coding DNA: TGTGCCAGCATCCCGAACCCCTACAATGAGCAGTTCTTC.

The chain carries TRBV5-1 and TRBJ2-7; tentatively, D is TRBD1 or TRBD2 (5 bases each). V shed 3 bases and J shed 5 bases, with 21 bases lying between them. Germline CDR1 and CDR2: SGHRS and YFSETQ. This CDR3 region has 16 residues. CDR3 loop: CASSWDERRARHEQYF. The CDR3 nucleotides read TGCGCCAGCAGCTGGGACGAGCGCAGGGCTCGGCACGAGCAGTACTTC.

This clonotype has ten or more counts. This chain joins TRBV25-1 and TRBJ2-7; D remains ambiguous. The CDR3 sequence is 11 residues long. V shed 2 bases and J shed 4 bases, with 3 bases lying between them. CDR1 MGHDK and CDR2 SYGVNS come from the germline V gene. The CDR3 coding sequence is TGTGCCAGCAGTGAACAGTACGAGCAGTACTTC. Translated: CASSEQYEQYF.